This paragraph covers one T cell receptor beta chain sequence. There is no known antigen for this receptor. Base qualities are not provided; no much larger clone lies one nucleotide away. Amplification of TCR beta CDR3 regions was carried out from RNA transcripts. For the first round of RT-PCR on the TCR CDR3, the HTBI primer set was used together with the Qiagen OneStep RT-PCR kit. A second multiplex PCR round built the libraries, followed by size selection and purification. Paired-end sequencing of the libraries was performed with 100 bp reads on an Illumina HiSeq2000. Concerning the study's data processing: SOAPnuke was used to process the raw data, removing reads that contained adapters or uncalled bases, had a mean Phred below 15, or lacked an exact match to the constant primer or identifier. COPE v1.2.5 was used to merge the high-quality paired reads, and each unique nucleotide sequence was defined as a clonotype. MiTCR v1.1 was used to align clonotypes to the IMGT TRBV, TRBD and TRBJ reference segments. Only V-J combinations with frequency above 0.0001, covering about 99% of repertoires, were analysed. A TCS score was defined as the ratio of F50 (clonal expansion) to E x V (chaos), with BLOSUM62-based TCRdist applied between CDR3 peptides within each V-J. Welch's t-statistics and random forest reduced around 510 V-J features to 10 to 15, which were used in a naive Bayes classifier (R e1071). Thyroid-blood repertoire similarity was quantified with the Morisita-Horn index. Using fastp trimming at Q25 and MiXCR clonotype assembly, TCRdb reanalyzed the public sequencing data and kept in-frame beta chains. A single entry per CDR3 protein holds the most common genes and DNA from its merged rows. The V and J calls and clone size are TCRdb's, not the authors'. For this sample the table gives more than 50,000 distinct CDR3 sequences, of which about 50% were detected only once. The leading ten clones occupy 3.3% of the sample.

This entry belongs to a study of T cells in Graves' hyperthyroidism and ophthalmopathy (dated by TCRdb to about 2019). Regarding the research as a whole: Peripheral blood samples were taken at the time of initial diagnosis, prior to any treatment. TCR V-J signatures able to tell the groups apart were searched for in a discovery cohort of approximately 95 patients, of whom 40 to 45 had Graves' ophthalmopathy and about 55 had stable Graves' hyperthyroidism. Prospective prediction of ophthalmopathy was tested in an independent validation cohort of fewer than 20 hyperthyroidism patients and around 16 patients who later progressed to ophthalmopathy. For training and testing, the 100 or so patients in the discovery cohort were randomly divided in a 7:3 ratio. In more than five Graves' hyperthyroidism patients, the study also compared T-cell repertoires from thyroid tissue with T-cell repertoires from blood. After sampling, hyperthyroidism patients received methimazole starting at 30 mg daily, and ophthalmopathy patients received high-dose intravenous methylprednisolone. The paper describes TCR Vbeta CDR3 sequencing of 135 peripheral blood samples, made up of 43 ophthalmopathy patients, roughly 80 hyperthyroidism patients and some 17 progressor patients. The paper's findings and limits, for the study overall: Most expanded thyroid clonotypes (frequency above 0.001) were also found in blood, which suggests that blood repertoires may mirror thyroid immune responses. No statistical method was used to fix the sample size in advance, and group allocation was not hidden from the investigators. A model built on a 13 V-J signature distinguished ophthalmopathy from stable hyperthyroidism, reaching 87.88% sensitivity and around 81% specificity in cross-validation and 80%/75% in testing. In validation, the model predicted progression to ophthalmopathy with over 60% sensitivity and about 72% specificity, a median of roughly seven months before onset.

Inclusive of the bounding cysteine and phenylalanine, the CDR3 is 14 residues long. Here the CDR3 DNA is all that survives: 42 bases in frame from base 1. CDR1 and CDR2 are read off the germline V gene as MNHEY and SVGEGT. Ends trimmed: V by 5 bases, J by 11 bases; bases unmatched to a gene: 12. Ophthalmopathy patients had moderately to severely active disease, with a Clinical Activity Score of 3 or more, a NOSPECS grade of 4 or more, and a disease duration of less than 3 months. Exclusion was applied to patients with uncontrolled infections, other autoimmune diseases, pregnancy or lactation. Diagnoses relied on clinical symptoms, serum thyroxine and TRAb, thyroid ultrasound and orbital computed tomography. PBMCs were isolated from roughly 10 ml of fresh peripheral blood by Ficoll-Paque density gradient centrifugation. Total RNA was extracted using Trizol reagent, and RNA quality was assessed on an Agilent 2100 Bioanalyzer.

This chain joins TRBV6-2 or TRBV6-3 to TRBJ1-5; a stretch of 7 junction bases matches TRBD1. Sequences were obtained from blood. This sequence originates from a woman aged 60-75 years with Graves' ophthalmopathy. Here is the DNA: TGTGCCAGCAGTGAAGGAGGTAGAGGACAGGCCCAGCATTTT. Protein translation: CASSEGGRGQAQHF.